This is a list of T cell receptor beta chains from one sample in a study of neurological immune-mediated disorders. Via MiXCR, TCRdb re-called the 5' RACE reads, giving one row per CDR3 protein. The sample holds 70,000 to 90,000 distinct CDR3 sequences, 5.8% seen once. The sequencing input was PBMCs. The receptor set was obtained from a woman in her fifties or sixties with multiple sclerosis. CDR3s leave out the opening cysteine and the closing phenylalanine or tryptophan. Each record gives: V gene, J gene, CDR3 protein.

V gene: TRBV20-1
J gene: TRBJ1-6
CDR3 protein: SARPGNNNSPLH

V gene: TRBV12-3/TRBV12-4
J gene: TRBJ1-5
CDR3 protein: SSSSYRAGGQPQH

V gene: TRBV7-9
J gene: TRBJ1-4
CDR3 protein: ASSLGQNNEKLF

V gene: TRBV20-1
J gene: TRBJ2-5
CDR3 protein: SARGAPRQETQY

V gene: TRBV29-1
J gene: TRBJ1-1
CDR3 protein: SVHFGRIEAF

V gene: TRBV20-1
J gene: TRBJ2-1
CDR3 protein: SARDLPGWNEQF

V gene: TRBV6-6
J gene: TRBJ2-5
CDR3 protein: ASSNQDRANVAQY

V gene: TRBV6-5
J gene: TRBJ1-4
CDR3 protein: ASREDSVIEKLF

V gene: TRBV10-3
J gene: TRBJ1-1
CDR3 protein: AISDRPDTEAF

V gene: TRBV5-1
J gene: TRBJ1-6
CDR3 protein: ASSRQGRNSPLH

V gene: TRBV15
J gene: TRBJ1-6
CDR3 protein: ATSRVTASSYNSPLH

V gene: TRBV10-1
J gene: TRBJ1-1
CDR3 protein: ASSGTGQTEAF

V gene: TRBV20-1
J gene: TRBJ1-2
CDR3 protein: SAITWGSTGANYGYT

V gene: TRBV20-1
J gene: TRBJ1-5
CDR3 protein: SARGGAGDQPQH

V gene: TRBV6-2/TRBV6-3
J gene: TRBJ2-5
CDR3 protein: ASSLTEETQY

V gene: TRBV2
J gene: TRBJ2-3
CDR3 protein: ASSRHRGLTDTQY

V gene: TRBV7-9
J gene: TRBJ2-7
CDR3 protein: ASSSSRVTDEQY

V gene: TRBV7-8
J gene: TRBJ2-1
CDR3 protein: ASSGFFAGGDNEQF

V gene: TRBV5-1
J gene: TRBJ2-7
CDR3 protein: ASPSVRRFWYEQY

V gene: TRBV9
J gene: TRBJ2-5
CDR3 protein: ASSVGRGPYQETQY

V gene: TRBV12-3/TRBV12-4
J gene: TRBJ2-5
CDR3 protein: ASSLNPPPQETQY

V gene: TRBV12-3/TRBV12-4
J gene: TRBJ2-7
CDR3 protein: ASSLALGGGASYEQY

V gene: TRBV10-3
J gene: TRBJ2-7
CDR3 protein: AIRQAGTSYEQY

V gene: TRBV4-2
J gene: TRBJ2-1
CDR3 protein: ASSPGLFNEQF

V gene: TRBV7-9
J gene: TRBJ1-5
CDR3 protein: ASSLIGNEPQH

V gene: TRBV18
J gene: TRBJ2-7
CDR3 protein: ASSQEVSSYEQY

V gene: TRBV7-2
J gene: TRBJ2-5
CDR3 protein: ASSLGAGSQETQY

V gene: TRBV3-1
J gene: TRBJ2-2
CDR3 protein: ASSLPGSGTGELF

V gene: TRBV14
J gene: TRBJ1-6
CDR3 protein: ASSQARAGLGSPLH

V gene: TRBV7-9
J gene: TRBJ1-6
CDR3 protein: ASSLGADNSPLH

V gene: TRBV5-6
J gene: TRBJ2-4
CDR3 protein: ASSLGGEIGKNIQY

V gene: TRBV5-1
J gene: TRBJ2-7
CDR3 protein: ASSLDGVGEQY

V gene: TRBV12-3/TRBV12-4
J gene: TRBJ2-7
CDR3 protein: ASSSRFGQY

V gene: TRBV7-7
J gene: TRBJ2-1
CDR3 protein: ASSWDPGDEQF

V gene: TRBV4-1
J gene: TRBJ2-1
CDR3 protein: ASSQDWANNEQF

V gene: TRBV5-1
J gene: TRBJ1-3
CDR3 protein: ASSLLGSGENTIY

V gene: TRBV3-1
J gene: TRBJ1-1
CDR3 protein: ASSQSQGDTEAF

V gene: TRBV5-4
J gene: TRBJ2-2
CDR3 protein: ASSLEAGSRVAGELF

V gene: TRBV4-1
J gene: TRBJ1-6
CDR3 protein: ASTNSEQPYNSPLH

V gene: TRBV6-1
J gene: TRBJ1-1
CDR3 protein: ASRREALSDTEAF

V gene: TRBV5-1
J gene: TRBJ2-1
CDR3 protein: ASSLRTGVFDEQF

V gene: TRBV5-1
J gene: TRBJ2-2
CDR3 protein: ASSLSAREGGELF

V gene: TRBV20-1
J gene: TRBJ2-7
CDR3 protein: SARDEGGGKYEQY

V gene: TRBV5-1
J gene: TRBJ2-5
CDR3 protein: ASRVRVTTNGETQY

V gene: TRBV6-5
J gene: TRBJ1-4
CDR3 protein: ASSYQQGIGEKLF

V gene: TRBV25-1
J gene: TRBJ1-1
CDR3 protein: ASSDHSRDAF

V gene: TRBV29-1
J gene: TRBJ2-7
CDR3 protein: SVDLSGTEQY

V gene: TRBV4-2
J gene: TRBJ2-3
CDR3 protein: ASSQEQPSGGSRDTQY

V gene: TRBV5-1
J gene: TRBJ1-1
CDR3 protein: ASRPTGDTEAF

V gene: TRBV7-9
J gene: TRBJ1-1
CDR3 protein: ASSLSGVFTEAF

V gene: TRBV20-1
J gene: TRBJ1-2
CDR3 protein: SVPRGGAGYGYT

V gene: TRBV18
J gene: TRBJ2-5
CDR3 protein: ASSPPSSGHETQY

V gene: TRBV7-2
J gene: TRBJ2-5
CDR3 protein: ASSPTIAGGYQETQY

V gene: TRBV15
J gene: TRBJ1-5
CDR3 protein: ATSRVPSPGLLNQPQH

V gene: TRBV7-9
J gene: TRBJ1-3
CDR3 protein: ASSLGQPNSGNTIY

V gene: TRBV20-1
J gene: TRBJ2-7
CDR3 protein: SAWDRREQY